These 23 T cell receptor beta chains were all obtained from the same sample, sequenced in a study of neoadjuvant anti-PD-1 for oral cavity cancer. Sequenced by immunoSEQ multiplex PCR; TCRdb stores in-frame clones only, minus some. The sample has 13,000 to 15,000 clones; 65% to 80% are singletons. This material consisted of PBMCs, taken before nivolumab (anti-PD-1) treatment. These receptor sequences come from a person aged 40 to 85 with oral cavity squamous cell carcinoma.

The chain recombines TRBV6-1 with TRBJ2-7, with 9 nucleotides matching TRBD1. This CDR3 region has 14 residues. Trimming cost V 5 bases and J 7 bases; bases outside gene matches: 9. Germline assignment: CDR1 MNHNS and CDR2 SASEGT. CDR3 DNA: TGTGCCAGCAGTCCGACACAGGGGGCTTGGGAGCAGTACTTC. Translation: CASSPTQGAWEQYF.

The J gene is TRBJ1-2, the V gene TRBV30; D uncertain. The CDR3 has 12 residues. CDR1 is GTSNPN and CDR2 is SVGIG in the germline V gene (reference sequence). V was pared by 0 bases and J by 8 bases, with 10 bases between. CDR3 protein: CAWSVWSGGYTF. CDR3 in DNA: TGTGCCTGGAGTGTGTGGTCGGGAGGCTACACCTTC.

The chain employs TRBV29-1 and TRBJ2-5, with 9 positions matching TRBD2. Germline trimming cut 7 bases from V and 9 bases from J; bases unmatched to any gene: 6. The CDR3 extends over 11 amino acids. Germline CDR1 and CDR2: SQVTM and ANQGSEA. CDR3: CSALAGLAQYF. For the CDR3, the DNA is TGCAGCGCCCTAGCGGGGCTGGCCCAGTACTTC.

The V and J genes are TRBV6-4 and TRBJ2-2, with D perhaps matching TRBD2 (6 bases). V was cut by 4 bases and J by 6 bases, with 15 bases left in between. CDR3 length equals 15 residues. The germline gives CDR1 MRHNA, CDR2 SNTAGT. The CDR3 protein is CASSATGAVPGELFF. In nucleotides, the CDR3 is TGTGCCAGCAGTGCAACGGGAGCGGTCCCCGGGGAGCTGTTTTTT.

The rearrangement links TRBV5-6 to TRBJ2-7, with TRBD1 matching 7 bases. CDR3 length: 14 residues. V dropped 4 bases and J dropped 3; count of bases not matched to a gene: 7. The germline V gene encodes CDR1 SGHDT and CDR2 YYEEEE. CDR3 DNA: TGTGCCAGCAGCCGGGACAGAGAGCGCTACGAGCAGTACTTC. Protein: CASSRDRERYEQYF.

This clone was seen more than once but under ten times. This sequence joins TRBV27 and TRBJ2-6; no clear D gene. The V gene's germline CDR1 is MNHEY and CDR2 SMNVEV (reference sequence). The CDR3 runs 13 residues. V was cut by 2 bases and J by 4 bases, with 3 bases left in between. CDR3 sequence reads: CASSLGGANVLTF. The CDR3 nucleotides are TGTGCCAGCAGTTTAGGCGGGGCCAACGTCCTGACTTTC.

This rearrangement joins TRBV5-1 to TRBJ2-1, with 9 nucleotides matching TRBD1. Germline values: CDR1 SGHRS, CDR2 YFSETQ. After removal of 5 bases from V and 5 bases from J, the junction contained 11 bases not matched to a gene. CDR3 length equals 16 residues. The CDR3 DNA reads TGCGCCAGCAGGGGACACCGGACAGGGGTGAACAATGAGCAGTTCTTC. This gives the protein CASRGHRTGVNNEQFF.

The chain links TRBV11-1 to TRBJ1-1; D unclear. There are 15 residues in the CDR3. In germline, CDR1 is SGHAT, CDR2 FQDESV (reference sequence). Trimming left V 5 bases short and J 3 bases short, with 16 bases between. CDR3 nucleotide sequence: TGTGCCAGCAGCCCCGGGGTTTGGAGGGACACTGAAGCTTTCTTT. Residues: CASSPGVWRDTEAFF.

The J gene is TRBJ2-3, the V gene TRBV19; D might be TRBD1 (6 bases). The CDR3 contains 14 residues. Germline values: CDR1 LNHDA, CDR2 SQIVND (reference sequence). Trimming stripped 10 bases from V and 4 bases from J, with 18 bases between. CDR3 residues: CATQTKTGADTQYF. CDR3 coding DNA: TGTGCCACCCAAACAAAGACAGGTGCAGATACGCAGTATTTT.

The CDR3 reads CASSVGQRDYGYTF. The CDR3 bases are TGTGCCAGCAGCGTAGGACAGCGCGACTATGGCTACACCTTC. The chain recombines TRBV9 with TRBJ1-2; weak D call: TRBD1 (5 bases). The V and J ends lost 0 bases and 3 bases respectively, with 9 bases between them. There are 14 residues in the CDR3. The germline V gene has CDR1 SGDLS and CDR2 YYNGEE.

The chain is built from TRBV7-9 and TRBJ2-2; a weak D match, TRBD1 (5 bases). This CDR3 has 15 residues. Looked up from germline, CDR1 is SEHNR and CDR2 is FQNEAQ (reference sequence). Between the trimmed V and J ends, which lost 4 bases and 4 bases, there was a span of 13 bases. The CDR3 sequence: CASSSYYRGTGELFF. In nucleotides, the CDR3 is TGTGCCAGCAGCTCCTACTATAGGGGCACCGGGGAGCTGTTTTTT.

This clone was observed a single time. V usage is TRBV10-2 and J usage is TRBJ1-2; 10 bases agree with TRBD1. Trimming cost V 9 bases and J 7 bases; bases outside gene matches: 11. Germline assignment: CDR1 WSHSY and CDR2 SAAADI. CDR3 length: 14 amino acids. CDR3 sequence reads: CASYPGQGFVGYTF. The CDR3 bases are TGCGCCAGTTATCCGGGACAGGGGTTTGTTGGCTACACCTTC.

This chain uses TRBV12-5 with TRBJ2-3; TRBD2 matches 7 bases. The CDR3 extends over 15 amino acids. Germline lookup yields CDR1 LGHNT and CDR2 FRNRAP. The ends lost 4 bases at V and 1 base at J; junction bases unmatched: 5. Here the CDR3 reads CASGSTSPRTDTQYF. The CDR3 coding sequence is TGTGCTAGTGGTTCGACTAGCCCCCGCACAGATACGCAGTATTTT.

The gene calls are TRBV5-5 and TRBJ1-1, with 10 positions matching TRBD1. V lost 7 bases and J lost 3; bases outside the gene matches: 21. CDR3 length: 19 residues. Per the germline V gene, CDR1 is SGHKS and CDR2 is YYEKEE (reference sequence). The CDR3 DNA is TGTGCCAGCCATAGGACCCCCCTCGGGACAGGGGTTTTGGACACTGAAGCTTTCTTT. This sequence encodes CASHRTPLGTGVLDTEAFF. Full variable domain (outside the CDR3, taken from reference TRBV5-5 and TRBJ1-1): DAGVTQSPTHLIKTRGQQVTLRCSPISGHKSVSWYQQVLGQGPQFIFQYYEKEERGRGNFPDRFSARQFPNYSSELNVNALLLGDSALYLCASHRTPLGTGVLDTEAFFGQGTRLTVV.

The chain has TRBV11-2 and TRBJ1-2, with 8 nucleotides matching TRBD1. V dropped 7 bases and J dropped 4; count of bases not matched to a gene: 5. The CDR3 has 13 amino acids. CDR1 is SGHAT and CDR2 is FQNNGV in the germline V gene. The CDR3 DNA reads as TGTGCCAGCAACTCGGACAGGGCCTATGGCTACACCTTC. It yields the protein CASNSDRAYGYTF.

V and J are TRBV9 and TRBJ2-1; 8 bases fit TRBD2. This CDR3 region has 15 residues. J was trimmed by 6 bases and V by 4 bases; bases with no gene match: 9. Germline V CDR1 and CDR2: SGDLS, YYNGEE. For the CDR3, the DNA is TGTGCCAGCAGCCCAACATCCGGGACTAGCAATGAGCAGTTCTTC. Protein product: CASSPTSGTSNEQFF.

This clone has only a few counts. The J gene is TRBJ1-1, the V gene TRBV6-5; D unclear. There are 12 residues in the CDR3. Germline assignment: CDR1 MNHEY and CDR2 SVGAGI. The V end lost 5 bases, the J end lost 4 bases, and 8 bases lay between the germline ends. CDR3 bases: TGTGCCAGCAGTGCACCGGGCACTGAAGCTTTCTTT. Translated, it gives CASSAPGTEAFF.

The chain combines TRBV11-3 with TRBJ2-3; D possibly corresponds to TRBD1 (6 bases). V lost 1 base to trimming and J lost 1 base, with 9 bases between them. This CDR3 spans 15 amino acids. CDR1 and CDR2 (germline): SGHNT, YENEEA. CDR3 sequence (DNA): TGTGCCAGCAGCTTAGGGGGGCCGGGCACAGATACGCAGTATTTT. The encoded protein is CASSLGGPGTDTQYF.

The chain combines TRBV30 with TRBJ2-1, with D uncertain. CDR1 and CDR2 (germline): GTSNPN, SVGIG (reference sequence). The CDR3 is 11 amino acids. Deletions cut 0 bases from V and 10 bases from J, with 7 bases between. CDR3 protein: CAWSVFHEQFF. The CDR3 region has the DNA TGTGCCTGGAGTGTATTCCACGAGCAGTTCTTC.

On this clone: One end of the junction does not line up with germline, which may come from a read error. This chain joins TRBV28 and TRBJ1-5; unclear D gene. This CDR3 has 12 residues. Germline CDR1 reads MDHEN; CDR2 reads SYDVKM. CDR3 bases: TGTGCCAGCAGTTTACCCCGTGGTTTGAAGTATTTT. Translating gives CASSLPRGLKYF.

A few counts support this clone. This chain joins TRBV19 and TRBJ2-1; 7 bases line up with TRBD2. Germline V gives CDR1 LNHDA, CDR2 SQIVND (reference sequence). The CDR3 is 15 residues long. The V segment lost 4 bases and the J segment 0 bases; nucleotides outside the gene matches: 3. The CDR3 sequence: CASSSVAGSYNEQFF. CDR3 in DNA: TGTGCCAGTAGTAGCGTAGCGGGCTCCTACAATGAGCAGTTCTTC. Filled out from reference TRBV19 and TRBJ2-1, the complete variable domain reads DGGITQSPKYLFRKEGQNVTLSCEQNLNHDAMYWYRQDPGQGLRLIYYSQIVNDFQKGDIAEGYSVSREKKESFPLTVTSAQKNPTAFYLCASSSVAGSYNEQFFGPGTRLTVL.

This clone was counted once. The chain links TRBV27 to TRBJ2-5; D is perhaps TRBD2 (5 bases). The CDR3 is 13 amino acids. Germline V CDR1 and CDR2: MNHEY, SMNVEV (reference sequence). Trimming stripped 3 bases from V and 5 bases from J, with 10 bases between. CDR3 nucleotides: TGTGCCAGCAGTTTTAGGAGGAGGGAGACCCAGTACTTC. This sequence encodes CASSFRRRETQYF.

This rearrangement joins TRBV28 to TRBJ1-5, with D tentatively TRBD1 (6 bases). Between the trimmed V and J ends, which lost 4 bases and 7 bases, there was a span of 17 bases. Germline V gene data show CDR1 as MDHEN and CDR2 as SYDVKM. This CDR3 is 15 amino acids long. DNA for the CDR3: TGTGCCAGCAGTTCCTACAGGGAGAGCCGCCAGCCCCAGCATTTT. Its protein is CASSSYRESRQPQHF.